This passage covers 27 T cell receptor beta chains from one sample sequenced in a study of T cells after posttransplantation cyclophosphamide. Repertoires were generated with immunoSEQ multiplex PCR, while TCRdb's copy carries only in-frame clones and drops some. The table records more than 60,000 clones, 80% to 95% of them present only once. The sequencing sample was made of PBMCs. The source is a woman aged 25 to 39 in good health and a related stem cell transplant donor.

CDR3 protein: CASSLGGGRGSEKLFF. The CDR3 DNA is TGTGCCAGCAGCTTGGGTGGGGGGCGCGGAAGTGAAAAACTGTTTTTT. The genes are TRBV5-4 and TRBJ1-4; perhaps TRBD1 as D (6 bases). Germline V gene sequence: CDR1 SGHNT, CDR2 YYREEE (reference sequence). V shed 0 bases and J shed 7 bases, with 16 bases lying between them. There are 16 residues in the CDR3. Based on the CDR3 plus reference TRBV5-4 and TRBJ1-4, the full variable domain is ETGVTQSPTHLIKTRGQQVTLRCSSQSGHNTVSWYQQALGQGPQFIFQYYREEENGRGNFPPRFSGLQFPNYSSELNVNALELDDSALYLCASSLGGGRGSEKLFFGSGTQLSVL.

The chain has TRBV11-2 and TRBJ1-6; no definite D call. The CDR3 spans 15 residues. Looked up from germline, CDR1 is SGHAT and CDR2 is FQNNGV. V was trimmed by 4 bases and J by 7 bases, leaving 14 bases between them. The CDR3 nucleotides are TGTGCCAGCAGCTCCGACTATCGAGGGAATTCACCCCTCCACTTT. Its protein is CASSSDYRGNSPLHF.

The chain employs TRBV30 and TRBJ1-2, with D maybe TRBD1 (6 bases). V was pared by 3 bases and J by 8 bases, with 13 bases between. The germline gives CDR1 GTSNPN, CDR2 SVGIG (reference sequence). This CDR3 spans 12 amino acids. The CDR3 sequence is CAWRKGVGGYTF. The CDR3 DNA is TGTGCCTGGAGGAAGGGGGTTGGAGGCTACACCTTC.

The chain is built from TRBV28 and TRBJ2-2; D possibly corresponds to TRBD2 (7 bases). Germline lookup yields CDR1 MDHEN and CDR2 SYDVKM. The CDR3 contains 14 residues. V was shortened by 6 bases and J by 6 bases, with 14 bases between the two germline ends. The CDR3 DNA is TGTGCCAGCAGGGCGGGGGCAATTTCCGGGGAGCTGTTTTTT. As protein: CASRAGAISGELFF.

The rearrangement joins TRBV19 to TRBJ1-1; D unresolved. The germline V gene has CDR1 LNHDA and CDR2 SQIVND (reference sequence). The CDR3 runs to 16 residues. V was trimmed by 4 bases and J by 2 bases, leaving 17 bases between them. CDR3 nucleotides: TGTGCCAGTAGTACACAGCGGACCGCGGGAAACACTGAAGCTTTCTTT. Translated: CASSTQRTAGNTEAFF.

This sequence joins TRBV4-3 and TRBJ1-2; possibly TRBD1 for D (6 bases). Germline values: CDR1 LGHNA, CDR2 YSLEER. Trimming removed 0 bases at V and 6 bases at J, with 11 bases between. This CDR3 is 14 amino acids long. CDR3 region: CASSQDTGSDGYTF. The CDR3 nucleotides are TGCGCCAGCAGCCAAGACACAGGGTCGGATGGCTACACCTTC.

The rearrangement links TRBV21-1 to TRBJ2-7; the D segment call TRBD1 is taken from the table without a DNA check. TRBV21-1 is described as a pseudogene. The CDR3 extends over 15 amino acids. The CDR3 DNA reads as TGTGCCAGCAGCAAAGAATTCAGGGGGTCCTACGAGCAGTACTTC. Translated, it gives CASSKEFRGSYEQYF.

The DNA of the CDR3 is TGTGCCATCAGTGGGGACAGTTCTTCACCCCTCCACTTT. Residues: CAISGDSSSPLHF. The chain joins TRBV10-3 to TRBJ1-6, with 7 bases aligning to TRBD1. The V gene end was trimmed by 4 bases and the J gene end by 9 bases; junction bases not matched to a gene: 3. The length of the CDR3 is 13 residues. From germline, CDR1 is ENHRY and CDR2 SYGVKD.

This chain links TRBV11-2 with TRBJ2-3; 8 nucleotides agree with TRBD1. The CDR3 contains 15 residues. Losses at the gene ends were 5 bases for V and 7 bases for J; bases not matched to a gene: 11. The germline V gene encodes CDR1 SGHAT and CDR2 FQNNGV. This CDR3 is CASSRGQVGANTQYF. The DNA for the CDR3 is TGTGCCAGCAGCAGGGGACAGGTTGGCGCGAATACGCAGTATTTT.

V gene TRBV5-4 combines with J gene TRBJ1-2; no clear D. CDR1 is SGHNT, CDR2 YYREEE, per germline (reference sequence). The CDR3 covers 13 residues. V lost 2 bases and J 5 bases, leaving 10 bases between the germline ends. The CDR3 sequence: CASSFRRDYGYTF. Here the CDR3 DNA reads TGTGCCAGCAGCTTTCGGAGGGATTATGGCTACACCTTC. Filled out from reference TRBV5-4 and TRBJ1-2, the complete variable domain reads ETGVTQSPTHLIKTRGQQVTLRCSSQSGHNTVSWYQQALGQGPQFIFQYYREEENGRGNFPPRFSGLQFPNYSSELNVNALELDDSALYLCASSFRRDYGYTFGSGTRLTVV.

This clone has just one count. The V gene is TRBV7-8, the J gene TRBJ1-5, with D maybe TRBD1 (5 bases). Germline values: CDR1 SGHVS, CDR2 FQNEAQ. The length of the CDR3 is 17 residues. The V and J ends lost 3 bases and 0 bases respectively, with 15 bases between them. The CDR3 loop reads CASSLGPPGYSNQPQHF. The CDR3 DNA reads as TGTGCCAGCAGCTTGGGACCCCCGGGGTATAGCAATCAGCCCCAGCATTTT.

V is TRBV5-4 and J is TRBJ2-5; 8 nucleotides agree with TRBD1. V dropped 4 bases and J dropped 3; count of bases not matched to a gene: 5. The germline CDR1 and CDR2 sequences are SGHNT and YYREEE (reference sequence). The CDR3 has 14 residues. CDR3 amino acids: CASSQRTGKETQYF. CDR3 bases: TGTGCCAGCAGCCAAAGGACAGGGAAAGAGACCCAGTACTTC.

The V call is TRBV11-2, the J call TRBJ2-1; a possible D gene is TRBD1 (6 bases). The CDR3 is 15 amino acids. Germline V gives CDR1 SGHAT, CDR2 FQNNGV. The V end lost 5 bases, the J end lost 8 bases, and 19 bases lay between the germline ends. CDR3 sequence reads: CASSPRPPTGHEQFF. CDR3 bases: TGTGCCAGCAGCCCTCGCCCCCCGACAGGCCATGAGCAGTTCTTC.

The chain uses TRBV19 and TRBJ2-1; 7 bases match TRBD2. The CDR3 is made up of 15 amino acids. V lost 5 bases to trimming and J lost 6 bases; unmatched junction nucleotides: 10. Germline V gene sequence: CDR1 LNHDA, CDR2 SQIVND (reference sequence). CDR3 sequence (DNA): TGTGCCAGTAGTGCCGGACTAGGGTCTATCAATGAGCAGTTCTTC. Its protein product is CASSAGLGSINEQFF.

The rearrangement joins TRBV5-1 to TRBJ2-3; 7 nucleotides line up with TRBD1. This CDR3 comprises 16 residues. Germline V gene data show CDR1 as SGHRS and CDR2 as YFSETQ. Losses at the gene ends were 4 bases for V and 5 bases for J; bases not matched to a gene: 13. The CDR3 DNA follows: TGCGCCAGCAGCCCCAGGGGTCGACAGGGAATAGATACGCAGTATTTT. Protein product: CASSPRGRQGIDTQYF.

The CDR3 protein is CASSNREKLFF. The CDR3 DNA reads as TGTGCCAGCAGTAATAGGGAAAAACTGTTTTTT. V usage is TRBV6-5 and J usage is TRBJ1-4; no clear D gene. Per germline, CDR1 MNHEY and CDR2 SVGAGI. CDR3 length: 11 residues. The germline V and J ends were trimmed by 5 bases and 8 bases, with 6 bases remaining between them.

The chain links TRBV7-9 to TRBJ1-4, with a tentative D call TRBD1 (6 bases). The V end lost 4 bases, the J end lost 8 bases, and 14 bases lay between the germline ends. Germline assignment: CDR1 SEHNR and CDR2 FQNEAQ (reference sequence). The CDR3 is 14 amino acids. The CDR3 here is CASSSRGLGEKLFF. The CDR3 bases are TGTGCCAGCAGCTCCAGGGGTCTGGGCGAAAAACTGTTTTTT.

This clone has only one observation. The CDR3 DNA sequence: TGTGCCAGCAGCAAACTTGGGGGGAATGGCTACACCTTC. The encoded protein is CASSKLGGNGYTF. J is TRBJ1-2 and V is TRBV7-8; TRBD1 might be the D (5 bases). V lost 5 bases and J lost 6, with 13 bases in between. From germline, CDR1 is SGHVS and CDR2 FQNEAQ. The CDR3 is 13 residues long.

This chain links TRBV4-1 with TRBJ1-4; 7 nucleotides line up with TRBD1. Unmatched junction bases numbered 11, after V lost 2 bases and J lost 8 bases. The CDR3 consists of 16 residues. Germline CDR1 reads MGHRA; CDR2 reads YSYEKL. The CDR3 is CASSQKGAGWREKLFF. CDR3 coding DNA: TGCGCCAGCAGCCAAAAGGGGGCAGGGTGGCGGGAAAAACTGTTTTTT.

About this clone: Because the CDR3 is missing its conserved closing phenylalanine or tryptophan, this is likely a read error. The DNA is omitted, as the CDR3 cannot be located on it reliably, and the CDR3 follows TCRdb's listing. The J gene is TRBJ1-2, the V gene TRBV6-1; the tabulated D call, TRBD1, remains unverified against the DNA. The CDR3 adds up to 10 amino acids, both ends counted. The germline V gene encodes CDR1 MNHNS and CDR2 SASEGT. CDR3 amino acids: CASRDSFPSL.

V usage is TRBV11-1 and J usage is TRBJ2-1, with unresolved D. Trimming took 3 bases from V and 7 from J, leaving 16 bases between them. Germline CDR1 is SGHAT and CDR2 is FQDESV (reference sequence). The CDR3 totals 15 residues. CDR3 nucleotide sequence: TGTGCCAGCAGCTTCCTGATAGCTCCCGGAAATGAGCAGTTCTTC. Its protein product is CASSFLIAPGNEQFF.

The V call is TRBV30, the J call TRBJ2-3; D perhaps matches TRBD2 (5 bases). The ends were cut back, 5 bases at V and 3 bases at J, with 18 bases in the middle. This CDR3 spans 15 amino acids. Germline V gene data show CDR1 as GTSNPN and CDR2 as SVGIG (reference sequence). Written as DNA, the CDR3 is TGTGCCTGGTCCGACGGGGTTGGAGAAACAGATACGCAGTATTTT. Translating it yields CAWSDGVGETDTQYF.

The rearrangement links TRBV5-1 to TRBJ1-3; 9 bases are shared with TRBD1. The CDR3 has 15 amino acids. Germline V gene sequence: CDR1 SGHRS, CDR2 YFSETQ. Trimming took 4 bases from V and 2 from J; bases not matched to a gene: 4. The CDR3 protein is CASSQRTGAGNTIYF. The CDR3 region has the DNA TGCGCCAGCAGCCAACGGACAGGGGCTGGAAACACCATATATTTT.

A single count supports this clone. The chain couples TRBV4-2 to TRBJ2-1, with 12 bases aligning to TRBD2. Trimming removed 5 bases from V and 3 bases from J; junction bases left unmatched: 5. CDR1 LGHNA and CDR2 YNFKEQ come from the germline V gene. The CDR3 spans 16 residues. CDR3 amino acids: CASSERLAGDYNEQFF. The CDR3 DNA is TGTGCCAGCAGCGAAAGACTAGCGGGGGACTACAATGAGCAGTTCTTC.

The J gene is TRBJ2-7, the V gene TRBV4-2; TRBD1 aligns across 12 bases. Germline V lookup: CDR1 LGHNA, CDR2 YNFKEQ. V dropped 1 base and J dropped 5; count of bases not matched to a gene: 3. The CDR3 sequence is 15 residues long. CDR3 loop: CASSQAGTGGDEQYF. CDR3 bases: TGTGCCAGCAGCCAAGCCGGGACAGGGGGCGACGAGCAGTACTTC.

The V gene is TRBV2, the J gene TRBJ2-7, with 7 bases aligning to TRBD1. This CDR3 has 13 amino acids. The V segment lost 5 bases and the J segment 3 bases; nucleotides outside the gene matches: 4. Germline CDR1 and CDR2: SNHLY and FYNNEI. The CDR3 reads CASSKTGNYEQYF. For the CDR3, the DNA is TGTGCCAGCAGTAAGACAGGGAACTACGAGCAGTACTTC.

The rearrangement uses TRBV7-9 and TRBJ2-1, with TRBD2 identical over 9 bases. CDR3 length equals 17 residues. Germline lookup yields CDR1 SEHNR and CDR2 FQNEAQ (reference sequence). The J segment lost 6 bases and the V segment lost 1 base, leaving 10 bases of the junction unmatched. CDR3 in amino acids: CASSLGSGGGAGNEQFF. The DNA for the CDR3 is TGTGCCAGCAGCTTAGGGTCTGGCGGGGGGGCCGGCAATGAGCAGTTCTTC. Based on the CDR3 plus reference TRBV7-9 and TRBJ2-1, the full variable domain is DTGVSQNPRHKITKRGQNVTFRCDPISEHNRLYWYRQTLGQGPEFLTYFQNEAQLEKSRLLSDRFSAERPKGSFSTLEIQRTEQGDSAMYLCASSLGSGGGAGNEQFFGPGTRLTVL.